Presented here are 19 T cell receptor beta chains from one specimen sequenced in a study of blood T cell repertoires in COVID-19. Assay used: immunoSEQ multiplex PCR; TCRdb lists only in-frame clones, some missing. The repertoire has about 64,000 clones, about 88% of them found once; the top ten carry 10%. Sequenced: PBMCs or T cells enriched from blood (not recorded which). These receptors were collected from a middle-aged woman who had recovered from COVID-19.

This chain links TRBV5-1 with TRBJ1-1; 11 nucleotides line up with TRBD1. The germline V gene encodes CDR1 SGHRS and CDR2 YFSETQ. J gave up 11 bases and V 0 bases, and 6 bases lay outside the gene matches. The CDR3 has 14 residues. The CDR3 DNA reads as TGCGCCAGCAGCTTGGAACCCGGGACAGGGGGGGCTTTCTTT. This gives the protein CASSLEPGTGGAFF.

The chain links TRBV5-1 to TRBJ1-6, with a possible D match to TRBD1 (6 bases). V dropped 3 bases and J dropped 5 bases, with 12 bases sitting between them. The CDR3 loop spans 15 amino acids. Looked up from germline, CDR1 is SGHRS and CDR2 is YFSETQ. CDR3 residues: CASSSRTANNSPLHF. The CDR3 DNA is TGCGCCAGCAGCTCTAGGACAGCCAATAATTCACCCCTCCACTTT. The full variable domain, its missing parts supplied by reference TRBV5-1 and TRBJ1-6, is KAGVTQTPRYLIKTRGQQVTLSCSPISGHRSVSWYQQTPGQGLQFLFEYFSETQRNKGNFPGRFSGRQFSNSRSEMNVSTLELGDSALYLCASSSRTANNSPLHFGNGTRLTVT.

V is TRBV5-4 and J is TRBJ1-1; maybe TRBD1 (6 bases). The CDR3 runs to 16 residues. Germline V gene sequence: CDR1 SGHNT, CDR2 YYREEE (reference sequence). V lost 3 bases and J 4 bases, leaving 19 bases between the germline ends. The CDR3 DNA follows: TGTGCCAGCAGCTCCGGAGGGGGGGTACTAGGCACTGAAGCTTTCTTT. It yields the protein CASSSGGGVLGTEAFF.

The chain carries TRBV7-2 and TRBJ2-3; the match to TRBD2 covers 8 bases. This CDR3 contains 17 residues. Unmatched junction bases numbered 11, after V lost 4 bases and J lost 2 bases. From germline, CDR1 is SGHTA and CDR2 FQGNSA. CDR3 sequence (DNA): TGTGCCAGCAGCTGGGACGACAGCGGGGGAGACACAGATACGCAGTATTTT. This sequence encodes CASSWDDSGGDTDTQYF.

The rearrangement links TRBV12-5 to TRBJ1-3; 9 bases are shared with TRBD1. V trimming: 5 bases; J trimming: 4 bases; junction bases outside the gene matches: 0. CDR1 is LGHNT and CDR2 is FRNRAP in the germline V gene. The CDR3 loop spans 13 amino acids. In DNA form, the CDR3 reads TGTGCTAGTGGTGGACAGGGGGGAAACACCATATATTTT. Translated: CASGGQGGNTIYF.

The V call is TRBV18, the J call TRBJ2-7, with D possibly TRBD1 on 6 matching bases. Germline CDR1 reads KGHSH; CDR2 reads LQKENI. The CDR3 runs 13 residues. Trimming cost V 4 bases and J 2 bases, with 9 bases left between them. Written as DNA, the CDR3 is TGTGCCAGCTCACAACAGGGACCCTACGAGCAGTACTTC. Translation: CASSQQGPYEQYF. Supplemented by reference TRBV18 and TRBJ2-7, the full variable domain reads NAGVMQNPRHLVRRRGQEARLRCSPMKGHSHVYWYRQLPEEGLKFMVYLQKENIIDESGMPKERFSAEFPKEGPSILRIQQVVRGDSAAYFCASSQQGPYEQYFGPGTRLTVT.

CDR3 bases: TGTGCCAGCAGTCCAAGAGGGCGGGCGCAAGATACGCAGTATTTT. Residues: CASSPRGRAQDTQYF. The chain recombines TRBV7-9 with TRBJ2-3; D might be TRBD2 (5 bases). Per germline, CDR1 SEHNR and CDR2 FQNEAQ (reference sequence). The CDR3 sequence is 15 residues long. Between the trimmed V and J ends, which lost 6 bases and 5 bases, there was a span of 18 bases.

This sequence joins TRBV5-4 and TRBJ1-3, with 7 bases fitting TRBD1. With 0 bases clipped from V and 0 bases from J, the junction kept 0 bases outside the gene matches. This CDR3 spans 15 amino acids. Germline loops: CDR1 SGHNT, CDR2 YYREEE (reference sequence). The CDR3 DNA reads TGTGCCAGCAGCTTGGGGACAGGCTCTGGAAACACCATATATTTT. This gives the protein CASSLGTGSGNTIYF.

In this sample, this clone turned up once. The rearrangement uses TRBV6-1 and TRBJ2-7; tentatively, D is TRBD2 (7 bases). Trimming took off 1 base at V and 5 bases at J, with 12 bases between the two ends. The CDR3 has 14 amino acids. CDR1 and CDR2 from the germline V gene are MNHNS and SASEGT. The CDR3 DNA follows: TGTGCCAGCAGTGAAGGGGGGGGGCCGAACGAGCAGTACTTC. This sequence encodes CASSEGGGPNEQYF.

This clone was counted between two and nine times. The chain couples TRBV6-1 to TRBJ2-7, with 10 bases matching TRBD2. Trimming removed 5 bases from V and 4 bases from J; junction bases left unmatched: 11. Germline CDR1 MNHNS, CDR2 SASEGT. This CDR3 region has 16 residues. Here the CDR3 reads CASSKGFIAGGYEQYF. DNA of the CDR3: TGTGCCAGCAGTAAAGGGTTTATAGCGGGGGGATACGAGCAGTACTTC.

CDR3 in DNA: TGTGCCAGCAGAGGGACAGGGGTGAGAGAAAAACTGTTTTTT. Amino acid sequence: CASRGTGVREKLFF. The gene calls are TRBV6-5 and TRBJ1-4; 10 nucleotides match TRBD1. V shed 6 bases, J shed 8 bases, and the junction held 6 bases outside the gene matches. This CDR3 is built from 14 residues. The germline gives CDR1 MNHEY, CDR2 SVGAGI.

This chain links TRBV24-1 with TRBJ2-1; 7 nucleotides align to TRBD2. This CDR3 region has 16 residues. The germline V gene has CDR1 KGHDR and CDR2 SFDVKD. V lost 4 bases to trimming and J lost 0 bases; unmatched junction nucleotides: 5. The CDR3: CATSDRAGSSYNEQFF. DNA of the CDR3: TGTGCCACCAGTGACCGAGCGGGGAGCTCCTACAATGAGCAGTTCTTC.

The genes are TRBV6-6 and TRBJ2-7, with 8 positions matching TRBD2. CDR3 size: 14 residues. After removal of 8 bases from V and 0 bases from J, the junction contained 6 bases not matched to a gene. CDR1 is MNHNY and CDR2 is SVGAGI in the germline V gene (reference sequence). The CDR3 DNA reads as TGTGCCAGCGGGGGTGGGACTAGCTCCTACGAGCAGTACTTC. This codes for CASGGGTSSYEQYF.

This chain uses TRBV10-2 with TRBJ2-7; D not resolved. CDR1 is WSHSY and CDR2 is SAAADI in the germline V gene. Between the trimmed V and J ends, which lost 3 bases and 3 bases, there was a span of 3 bases. The CDR3 extends over 11 amino acids. This CDR3 is CASSDSYEQYF. CDR3 DNA sequence: TGCGCCAGCAGTGACAGCTACGAGCAGTACTTC.

This CDR3 reads CASSLGWAEQYF. The DNA of the CDR3 is TGTGCCAGCAGTTTAGGCTGGGCCGAGCAGTACTTC. The chain has TRBV12-3 or TRBV12-4 and TRBJ2-7; the D is unclear. The length of the CDR3 is 12 residues. Deletions cut 1 base from V and 6 bases from J, with 7 bases between.

This chain links TRBV18 with TRBJ1-1; 8 nucleotides align to TRBD1. Germline trimming cut 0 bases from V and 5 bases from J; bases unmatched to any gene: 2. The CDR3 is 14 residues long. Germline assignment: CDR1 KGHSH and CDR2 LQKENI. The CDR3 sequence: CASSPPRTGTEAFF. Written as DNA, the CDR3 is TGTGCCAGCTCACCACCCCGGACAGGGACTGAAGCTTTCTTT.

The count of this clone is one. CDR3 bases: TGTGCCAGCAGCCCTGGACAGAACTATGGCTACACCTTC. Translated: CASSPGQNYGYTF. The chain carries TRBV6-1 and TRBJ1-2; D is possibly TRBD1 (6 bases). V was trimmed by 6 bases and J by 2 bases, leaving 10 bases between them. The CDR3 is 13 residues long. Germline V gene lookup returns CDR1 MNHNS and CDR2 SASEGT.

The chain couples TRBV3-1 (or the pseudogene TRBV3-2) to TRBJ2-3; 12 bases are a match to TRBD2. Germline CDR1 is LGHDT and CDR2 is YNNKEL (reference sequence). Trimming cost V 4 bases and J 3 bases; bases outside gene matches: 8. The CDR3 extends over 17 amino acids. DNA of the CDR3: TGTGCCAGCAGCCCTTCTAGCGGGGGGGCCATAACAGATACGCAGTATTTT. Its translation: CASSPSSGGAITDTQYF.

The chain joins TRBV19 to TRBJ1-2, with 11 bases aligning to TRBD1. CDR1 is LNHDA, CDR2 SQIVND, per germline (reference sequence). The ends lost 6 bases at V and 3 bases at J; junction bases unmatched: 3. The CDR3 has 14 amino acids. CDR3 in DNA: TGTGCCAGTAGACGGACAGGGGGCGACTATGGCTACACCTTC. This codes for CASRRTGGDYGYTF. The variable domain in full, completed from reference TRBV19 and TRBJ1-2, reads DGGITQSPKYLFRKEGQNVTLSCEQNLNHDAMYWYRQDPGQGLRLIYYSQIVNDFQKGDIAEGYSVSREKKESFPLTVTSAQKNPTAFYLCASRRTGGDYGYTFGSGTRLTVV.